The next 28 T cell receptor beta chains were all read from a single sample in a study of untreated major depressive disorder. The table came from immunoSEQ multiplex PCR; TCRdb's copy has only in-frame clones and leaves some out. The data hold under 15,000 clones, with over 90% observed a single time. For these receptors, no antigen is known. General study points: TRBV05-01 (Vbeta 5.1) usage was higher in CD4+ T cells of depressed patients than controls.

Material: CD4+ T cells from PBMCs. These receptors were collected from a man aged 25 to 40 with major depressive disorder.

This chain connects TRBV2 to TRBJ2-7, with 8 bases identical to TRBD1. There are 13 residues in the CDR3. Germline CDR1 and CDR2: SNHLY and FYNNEI. The CDR3 reads CARRGTGGYEQYF. CDR3 in DNA: TGTGCTCGCCGAGGAACAGGGGGCTACGAGCAGTACTTC. Looking up the rest from reference TRBV2 and TRBJ2-7 gives the full variable domain: EPEVTQTPSHQVTQMGQEVILRCVPISNHLYFYWYRQILGQKVEFLVSFYNNEISEKSEIFDDQFSVERPDGSNFTLKIRSTKLEDSAMYFCARRGTGGYEQYFGPGTRLTVT.

This chain connects TRBV18 to TRBJ2-5; 7 bases fit TRBD2. Germline CDR1 KGHSH, CDR2 LQKENI. The CDR3 contains 13 residues. The V gene end was trimmed by 2 bases and the J gene end by 5 bases; junction bases not matched to a gene: 2. CDR3 DNA sequence: TGTGCCAGCTCACCAGCGGGGGTGGAGACCCAGTACTTC. Translation gives CASSPAGVETQYF.

The chain couples TRBV6-1 to TRBJ2-7; 7 nucleotides align to TRBD2. The CDR3 covers 13 residues. With V trimmed by 10 bases and J by 2 bases, 8 bases remained unmatched. Germline CDR1 is MNHNS and CDR2 is SASEGT. The CDR3 DNA reads as TGTGCCACCCTTCGACTAGCCACCTACGAGCAGTACTTC. Its translation is CATLRLATYEQYF.

The V and J genes are TRBV9 and TRBJ2-3; D unclear. Looked up from germline, CDR1 is SGDLS and CDR2 is YYNGEE. Trimming cost V 3 bases and J 6 bases, with 14 bases left between them. The CDR3 runs to 14 residues. The CDR3 DNA reads as TGTGCCAGCAGCGCCCTTTCTAGTGGGGATACGCAGTATTTT. Translating it yields CASSALSSGDTQYF.

V gene TRBV11-3 combines with J gene TRBJ1-3; D gene unclear. The CDR3 is made up of 15 amino acids. Germline V gives CDR1 SGHNT, CDR2 YENEEA. The V end was cut by 5 bases, the J end by 7 bases, with 18 bases between. CDR3 DNA: TGTGCCAGCAGCCCCACCCGGACGGGTTTGAACACCATATATTTT. Its protein is CASSPTRTGLNTIYF.

The chain combines TRBV21-1 with TRBJ2-3; the table gives TRBD2 as D, unverified against the DNA. TRBV21-1 is marked as a pseudogene. This CDR3 contains 13 residues. The chain's CDR3 is CARLAFGTDTQYF. As DNA, the CDR3 is TGTGCCAGGCTAGCGTTTGGCACAGATACGCAGTATTTT.

The chain recombines TRBV30 with TRBJ1-1; D remains ambiguous. CDR1 and CDR2 from the germline V gene are GTSNPN and SVGIG (reference sequence). V was shortened by 0 bases and J by 7 bases, with 9 bases between the two germline ends. CDR3 length: 12 residues. This CDR3 is CAWSVRFGEAFF. CDR3 in DNA: TGTGCCTGGAGTGTGAGGTTTGGTGAAGCTTTCTTT.

The J gene is TRBJ1-3, the V gene TRBV5-1; 8 nucleotides match TRBD1. The V segment lost 3 bases and the J segment 4 bases; nucleotides outside the gene matches: 9. From germline, CDR1 is SGHRS and CDR2 YFSETQ. The length of the CDR3 is 16 residues. The CDR3 DNA reads TGCGCCAGCAGCTCCGGACAGGGAGAGGGAGGAAACACCATATATTTT. Amino acids: CASSSGQGEGGNTIYF.

There are a few counts of this clone. The chain employs TRBV7-2 and TRBJ2-7, with 8 nucleotides matching TRBD2. V shed 4 bases, J shed 1 base, and the junction held 6 bases outside the gene matches. This CDR3 has 15 amino acids. Germline-derived CDR1 and CDR2 are SGHTA and FQGNSA. The CDR3 DNA reads as TGTGCCAGCAGCTCCGCGGGGGGAAATTCCTACGAGCAGTACTTC. It encodes CASSSAGGNSYEQYF.

The chain joins TRBV6-6 to TRBJ2-7; no definite D call. Germline V gene sequence: CDR1 MNHNY, CDR2 SVGAGI (reference sequence). V lost 2 bases to trimming and J lost 2 bases, with 16 bases between them. This CDR3 region has 16 residues. The CDR3 sequence is CASSYGTAKFPYEQYF. DNA of the CDR3: TGTGCCAGCAGTTACGGTACAGCTAAATTTCCCTACGAGCAGTACTTC.

The V call is TRBV10-3, the J call TRBJ1-2; 7 nucleotides match TRBD1. The length of the CDR3 is 14 residues. Trimming at V came to 7 bases and at J to 2 bases, leaving 7 bases not matched to a gene. From germline, CDR1 is ENHRY and CDR2 SYGVKD. The CDR3 spells CAIMSTGLNYGYTF. CDR3 nucleotide sequence: TGTGCCATCATGTCGACAGGGTTAAACTATGGCTACACCTTC.

This clone showed up just once. V usage is TRBV6-6 and J usage is TRBJ1-1; 10 bases agree with TRBD1. Germline V lookup: CDR1 MNHNY, CDR2 SVGAGI (reference sequence). The ends lost 4 bases at V and 5 bases at J; junction bases unmatched: 10. The CDR3 length is 16 residues. The CDR3 loop is CASSSFSGQGGTEAFF. The CDR3, as DNA: TGTGCCAGCAGTTCTTTTTCAGGACAGGGGGGGACTGAAGCTTTCTTT.

CDR3 sequence: CASSLNPVGYTF. Here the CDR3 DNA reads TGTGCCAGCAGTTTAAACCCTGTTGGCTACACCTTC. The rearrangement uses TRBV28 and TRBJ1-2; no firm D call. V lost 2 bases, J lost 7 bases, and 8 bases lay in between. The CDR3 covers 12 residues. The germline V gene encodes CDR1 MDHEN and CDR2 SYDVKM.

V gene TRBV5-5 combines with J gene TRBJ2-3; the D gene is possibly TRBD1 (5 bases). V was cut by 2 bases and J by 3 bases, with 16 bases left in between. From germline, CDR1 is SGHKS and CDR2 YYEKEE (reference sequence). The CDR3 runs to 16 residues. CDR3 sequence reads: CASSLGAEPWTDTQYF. The CDR3 coding sequence is TGTGCCAGCAGCTTAGGGGCTGAGCCATGGACAGATACGCAGTATTTT.

The chain has TRBV4-1 and TRBJ2-5; 14 bases map to TRBD2. Germline V lookup: CDR1 MGHRA, CDR2 YSYEKL. CDR3 length equals 19 residues. Losses at the gene ends were 3 bases for V and 0 bases for J; bases not matched to a gene: 9. CDR3 nucleotide sequence: TGCGCCAGCAGCCACCCTGGACTAGCGGGGGGACCGTACCAAGAGACCCAGTACTTC. This translates into CASSHPGLAGGPYQETQYF.

The genes are TRBV5-1 and TRBJ2-7; 7 bases map to TRBD2. V lost 2 bases, J lost 3 bases, and 8 bases stayed unmatched. This CDR3 region has 15 residues. The V gene's germline CDR1 is SGHRS and CDR2 YFSETQ. Written as DNA, the CDR3 is TGCGCCAGCAGCTTTACACTAGCGTCGGACTACGAGCAGTACTTC. Translated, it gives CASSFTLASDYEQYF.

This clone was recorded only once. The chain employs TRBV2 and TRBJ1-6; D unclear. CDR1 and CDR2 (germline): SNHLY, FYNNEI. The CDR3 consists of 14 residues. Between the trimmed V and J ends, which lost 1 base and 9 bases, there was a span of 10 bases. For the CDR3, the DNA is TGTGCCAGCAGTGAAGGACGGGTGGTTTCACCCCTCCACTTT. Translating it yields CASSEGRVVSPLHF. The whole variable domain, remainder taken from reference TRBV2 and TRBJ1-6, is EPEVTQTPSHQVTQMGQEVILRCVPISNHLYFYWYRQILGQKVEFLVSFYNNEISEKSEIFDDQFSVERPDGSNFTLKIRSTKLEDSAMYFCASSEGRVVSPLHFGNGTRLTVT.

This rearrangement joins TRBV6-6 to TRBJ1-5, with a tentative D call TRBD1 (6 bases). This CDR3 spans 14 amino acids. Trimming took off 3 bases at V and 5 bases at J, with 11 bases between the two ends. The germline CDR1 and CDR2 sequences are MNHNY and SVGAGI (reference sequence). In nucleotides, the CDR3 is TGTGCCAGCAGTTATAGGGACACGTATCAGCCCCAGCATTTT. Translated: CASSYRDTYQPQHF.

The rearrangement links TRBV5-6 to TRBJ1-4; 11 bases fit TRBD1. The CDR3 loop spans 15 amino acids. The V gene end was trimmed by 3 bases and the J gene end by 7 bases; junction bases not matched to a gene: 5. Germline assignment: CDR1 SGHDT and CDR2 YYEEEE. The CDR3 is CASSYRDRGIEKLFF. CDR3 in DNA: TGTGCCAGCAGCTACCGGGACAGGGGGATTGAAAAACTGTTTTTT.

The chain's CDR3 is CASERAPGYNEQFF. The CDR3 DNA follows: TGTGCCAGTGAACGGGCCCCAGGTTACAATGAGCAGTTCTTC. The rearrangement links TRBV9 to TRBJ2-1; D is unclear. Germline lookup yields CDR1 SGDLS and CDR2 YYNGEE. The V and J ends lost 8 bases and 4 bases respectively, with 16 bases between them. This CDR3 has 14 residues.

The chain joins TRBV5-1 to TRBJ1-6; 9 nucleotides match TRBD1. The germline V gene has CDR1 SGHRS and CDR2 YFSETQ. CDR3 size: 15 residues. V shed 5 bases, J shed 7 bases, and the junction held 7 bases outside the gene matches. In DNA, the CDR3 is TGCGCCAGCAGGACAGGGGGGACTGGGAATTCACCCCTCCACTTT. Encoded protein: CASRTGGTGNSPLHF.

The J gene is TRBJ1-6, the V gene TRBV2; no definite D call. V dropped 4 bases and J dropped 8 bases, with 9 bases sitting between them. The CDR3 extends over 13 amino acids. Looked up from germline, CDR1 is SNHLY and CDR2 is FYNNEI. CDR3 sequence: CASSGQSDSPLHF. The DNA of the CDR3 is TGTGCCAGCAGTGGGCAGTCGGATTCACCCCTCCACTTT.

The chain combines TRBV19 with TRBJ2-5, with 8 bases matching TRBD2. J was trimmed by 4 bases and V by 6 bases; bases with no gene match: 10. Germline CDR1 is LNHDA and CDR2 is SQIVND (reference sequence). This CDR3 is built from 15 residues. CDR3 bases: TGTGCCAGTAGACCACCGGGACTAGAAGCAGAGACCCAGTACTTC. Amino acid sequence: CASRPPGLEAETQYF.

V and J are TRBV20-1 and TRBJ1-1, with D maybe TRBD1 (5 bases). Trimming pared 4 bases from V and 8 bases from J, leaving 11 bases between. Looked up from germline, CDR1 is DFQATT and CDR2 is SNEGSKA (reference sequence). CDR3 size: 11 residues. CDR3 region: CSAKQGVEAFF. Here the CDR3 DNA reads TGCAGTGCTAAGCAAGGGGTGGAAGCTTTCTTT.

The chain combines TRBV30 with TRBJ1-6; 7 nucleotides match TRBD1. V lost 3 bases, J lost 6 bases, and 14 bases stayed unmatched. Germline-derived CDR1 and CDR2 are GTSNPN and SVGIG (reference sequence). This CDR3 region has 17 residues. In DNA form, the CDR3 reads TGTGCCTGGAGGACCTTGGGCAGGGGGGGGACTAATTCACCCCTCCACTTT. This codes for CAWRTLGRGGTNSPLHF.

The chain combines TRBV5-5 with TRBJ2-7; no clear D. The CDR3 runs 15 residues. Germline CDR1 reads SGHKS; CDR2 reads YYEKEE (reference sequence). V was cut by 1 base and J by 2 bases, with 13 bases left in between. CDR3 protein: CASSLKLLTTYEQYF. CDR3 nucleotides: TGTGCCAGCAGCTTGAAACTCCTGACGACCTACGAGCAGTACTTC.

This clone was counted once. J is TRBJ2-7 and V is TRBV5-1; either TRBD1 or TRBD2 may fit D (5 bases each). Germline V gene data show CDR1 as SGHRS and CDR2 as YFSETQ. V lost 4 bases, J lost 6 bases, and 14 bases lay in between. The CDR3 runs to 13 residues. This CDR3 is CASSPWGIGEQYF. In DNA, the CDR3 is TGCGCCAGCAGCCCCTGGGGGATAGGCGAGCAGTACTTC.

This chain links TRBV7-9 with TRBJ1-2; the match to TRBD1 covers 9 bases. The CDR3 has 13 residues. Germline CDR1 reads SEHNR; CDR2 reads FQNEAQ (reference sequence). The ends lost 1 base at V and 6 bases at J; junction bases unmatched: 0. The CDR3 here is CASSLGQGDGYTF. The DNA for the CDR3 is TGTGCCAGCAGCTTAGGACAGGGGGATGGCTACACCTTC.